The rows below give T cell receptor beta chains drawn from one sample of a study of shared clonotypes between healthy human individuals. Measured with immunoSEQ multiplex PCR; TCRdb has only the in-frame clones, and not every one. Of 150,000 to 200,000 clones listed, 65% to 70% are singletons. The sample was memory CD4+ T cells sorted from blood. All receptors derive from a young man in good health. CDR3s include the opening cysteine and the closing phenylalanine or tryptophan. D genes are given only for firm matches. Expanded clones get a size class; other rows say once, few or many, or leave the size out.

V gene	J gene	D gene	clone size	CDR3 DNA	CDR3 protein
TRBV7-9	TRBJ1-2	NA	many	TGTGCCAGCAGCTTAAGTTCTTGGTCTTATGGCTACACCTTC	CASSLSSWSYGYTF
TRBV5-1	TRBJ1-1	TRBD1	NA	TGCGCCAGCAGCGACCGACAGGGTGAAGCTTTCTTT	CASSDRQGEAFF
TRBV11-2	TRBJ2-7	TRBD2	few	TGTGCCAGCAGCTTAGATCTGATCGTCGGGAGGGCCAGATACGAGCAGTACTTC	CASSLDLIVGRARYEQYF
TRBV25-1	TRBJ1-1	NA	NA	TGTGCCAGCAGTGAACCTACTAGCACTGAAGCTTTCTTT	CASSEPTSTEAFF
TRBV28	TRBJ2-1	NA	NA	TGTGCCAGCAGTTTAGTTAGAACCTACAATGAGCAGTTCTTC	CASSLVRTYNEQFF
TRBV7-2	TRBJ2-7	NA	NA	TGTGCCAGCAGGGCAAGAGCAGGACCCAATTACGAGCAGTACTTC	CASRARAGPNYEQYF
TRBV2	TRBJ2-1	TRBD1	NA	TGTGCCAGCGGCGACAGGGGGCTAGGGTACAATGAGCAGTTCTTC	CASGDRGLGYNEQFF
TRBV11-2	TRBJ2-1	NA	once	TGTGCCAGCAGCTTTGAGAGGGGGTTTGGCAATGAGCAGTTCTTC	CASSFERGFGNEQFF
TRBV11-2	TRBJ1-2	NA	NA	TGTGCCAGCAGCTTAGCTCAAAACAGAAATAATGGCTACACCTTC	CASSLAQNRNNGYTF
TRBV7-2	TRBJ2-1	NA	many	TGTGCCAGCAGCGGAAGAAACACGTTCGAGAAGCAGTTCTTC	CASSGRNTFEKQFF
TRBV2	TRBJ2-7	TRBD2	many	TGTGCCAGCAGTTCGGGACTAGCGGGCCTCACCTACGAGCAGTACTTC	CASSSGLAGLTYEQYF
TRBV29-1	TRBJ1-2	NA	NA	TGCAGCGTTGAACCCGGGGGTGGGGGCTACACCTTC	CSVEPGGGGYTF
TRBV5-5	TRBJ2-1	TRBD2	NA	TGTGCCAGCAGCCCCCCGAGCGGGAGGGCATCTTACAATGAGCAGTTCTTC	CASSPPSGRASYNEQFF
TRBV18	TRBJ2-6	NA	few	TGTGCCAGCTCACTAGGGACATTCTCTGGGGCCAACGTCCTGACTTTC	CASSLGTFSGANVLTF
TRBV7-2	TRBJ1-5	NA	many	TGTGCCAGCAGCCCCTTGAGCGGAGGCAATCAGCCCCAGCATTTT	CASSPLSGGNQPQHF
TRBV29-1	TRBJ1-2	NA	NA	TGCAGCGTTTTCACGTCGGTCCGCGGCTACACCTTC	CSVFTSVRGYTF
TRBV11-2	TRBJ2-7	TRBD2	once	TGTGCCAGCAGCTTAGCTGGCGGGAGTCATCGCGAGCAGTACTTC	CASSLAGGSHREQYF
TRBV18	TRBJ2-7	TRBD1	NA	TGTGCCAGCTCGCCCGGACAGGGAGCCTACGAGCAGTACTTC	CASSPGQGAYEQYF
TRBV10-3	TRBJ1-2	NA	NA	TGTGCCATCAGCAAGACCGACGGACGGGTAGATTTAGCTAACTATGGCTACACCTTC	CAISKTDGRVDLANYGYTF
TRBV7-9	TRBJ2-1	TRBD2	once	TGTGCCAGCAGCTTAGGTTTGGGACTAAGGTTGGATGAGCAGTTCTTC	CASSLGLGLRLDEQFF
TRBV29-1	TRBJ2-7	NA	once	TGCAGCGTTGCATTGATAAACGAGCAGTACTTC	CSVALINEQYF
TRBV7-2	TRBJ2-7	NA	once	TGTGCCAGCAGCTTAATAGGGAACGAGCAGTACTTC	CASSLIGNEQYF
TRBV6-5	TRBJ2-1	NA	NA	TGTGCCAGCAGTACCCGAAGCGAGCAGTTCTTC	CASSTRSEQFF
TRBV14	TRBJ2-5	NA	few	TGTGCCAGCAGCCAAGGGACATTCCCGGGAGAGACCCAGTACTTC	CASSQGTFPGETQYF
TRBV29-1	TRBJ1-1	NA	NA	TGCAGCGGGGTGGCAGGGGTGAACACTGAAGCTTTCTTT	CSGVAGVNTEAFF
TRBV28	TRBJ2-7	TRBD2	NA	TGTGCCAGCACCCCAGCGGGAGGGGGGTACGAGCAGTACTTC	CASTPAGGGYEQYF
TRBV11-3	TRBJ2-1	NA	NA	TGTGCCAGCAGCTTGGCCGACAATGAGCAGTTCTTC	CASSLADNEQFF
TRBV5-1	TRBJ2-2	TRBD1	few	TGCGCCAGCAGCTCGGGACAGGACACCGGGGAGCTGTTTTTT	CASSSGQDTGELFF
TRBV5-1	TRBJ2-7	TRBD2	NA	TGCGCCAGCAGCCCCACGGGGGGGGGCGCGGGAGGCTACGAGCAGTACTTC	CASSPTGGGAGGYEQYF
TRBV27	TRBJ2-6	NA	NA	TGTGCCAGCAGTCTAGAGAGCTCTGGGGCCAACGTCCTGACTTTC	CASSLESSGANVLTF
TRBV5-1	TRBJ2-2	TRBD1	NA	TGCGCCAGCAGCGAGGACAGGTCGCTACCGTCCCTGTCCGGGGAGCTGTTTTTT	CASSEDRSLPSLSGELFF
TRBV7-2	TRBJ1-4	TRBD1	many	TGTGCCAGCAGCCCAGGACAGGGAAAACTGTTTTTT	CASSPGQGKLFF
TRBV5-4	TRBJ2-7	NA	NA	TGCGCCAGCAGCCAAGAGGTTTGGGGATCCTACGAGCAGTACTTC	CASSQEVWGSYEQYF
TRBV9	TRBJ2-3	NA	NA	TGTGCCAGCAGCCCCCGATGGGGAAGCACAGATACGCAGTATTTT	CASSPRWGSTDTQYF
TRBV6-6	TRBJ1-1	TRBD1	NA	TGTGCCAGCATCCAGGGGGGAGGGTGGAACACTGAAGCTTTCTTT	CASIQGGGWNTEAFF
TRBV14	TRBJ1-2	NA	many	TGTGCCAGCAGCCCTGGGCCAGCGAACTATGGCTACACCTTC	CASSPGPANYGYTF